The clone carrying this TCR beta chain appeared many times. Unique molecular identifiers tagged the TCRbeta library. TCRdb recomputed calls from the PCR reads with MiXCR, one row per CDR3 protein. The data contain 420,000 or so distinct CDR3 sequences, roughly 11% of them singletons. CDR3 length: 16 residues. The germline CDR1 and CDR2 sequences are LGHDT and YNNKEL (reference sequence). V was cut by 0 bases and J by 0 bases, with 11 bases left in between. This specimen belongs to a study of T-cell reconstitution after alpha-beta-depleted transplantation in children. The origin of this receptor is a human donor who donated a stem cell graft to a child with acute myeloid leukemia. The source material was PBMCs from the stem cell graft donor, sampled from the stem cell graft. The chain links TRBV3-1 to TRBJ2-5; weak D call: TRBD1 (6 bases). CDR3 nucleotide sequence: TGTGCCAGCAGCCAAGAGTACCAGGGGAACCAAGAGACCCAGTACTTC. It is translated as CASSQEYQGNQETQYF.